This paragraph reports one T cell receptor beta chain. Its antigen target is currently unknown. No much larger clone exists at a distance of one base, and base qualities are not known. Relative to germline, V is missing 3 bases and J is missing 4 bases, with 8 bases of the junction outside any gene match. From its cysteine to its phenylalanine, the CDR3 spans 15 amino acids. The read is trimmed to its CDR3 DNA, 45 bases read in frame from base 1. Per the germline V gene, LGHNA is the CDR1 and YSLEER is the CDR2. The data were taken from a study of OX40 agonist ivuxolimab in advanced cancers. Study-level background: Ivuxolimab was an agonistic, fully human IgG2 monoclonal antibody directed against OX40 (CD134), a costimulatory receptor. Intravenous ivuxolimab was administered to patients every 2 weeks at six dose levels: 0.01, 0.1, 0.3, 1.5, 3 and 10 mg/kg. Partial responses were achieved by three dose-escalation patients, of whom one had hepatocellular carcinoma and two had cutaneous melanoma. The paper describes the monotherapy dose-escalation part (N of about 52 patients) of the phase I trial of ivuxolimab. The purpose of peripheral TCRbeta sequencing was to test whether ivuxolimab changed TCR sequence diversity and led to clonal T-cell expansion. Among the 52 dose-escalation patients, approximately 20 had hepatocellular carcinoma, about 15 melanoma, 9 renal cell carcinoma and 9 head and neck cancer. In the dose-escalation cohort, around 80% of patients were male, and the mean age was approximately 60 years with a range of roughly 20 to 79. Patients were allowed to have had prior anti-PD-1, anti-PD-L1 or anti-CTLA-4 therapy, and 40% of the dose-escalation patients had previously received checkpoint inhibitors.

For sequencing of the TCRbeta CDR3 region, genomic DNA was extracted from the sorted cells. The immunoSEQ Assay was used to sequence the TCRbeta CDR3 regions. Not all clones reach the TCRdb copy of this immuneACCESS table, which keeps in-frame sequences only. Checked studies attribute under half of the gap to unresolved V genes and leave the rest unexplained. The sample contains 50,000 to 70,000 clones, roughly 84% of them found a single time. The biggest ten clones account for about 0.69% of the sample. Patients with autoimmune disease history or receiving systemic immunosuppression were excluded from the trial. Peripheral blood for TCR sequencing was drawn from every dose cohort at baseline, at cycle 4 day 1 and at cycle 7 day 1. Samples came from an open-label, multicenter, first-in-human phase I dose-escalation trial of ivuxolimab. Adults with locally advanced or metastatic head and neck squamous cell, hepatocellular, melanoma or renal cell carcinoma were enrolled in the trial. CD4+ and CD8+ T cells were sorted separately from peripheral blood before TCR sequencing.

What the authors observed across the whole study: In the 0.1-3.0 mg/kg groups, partial responders had among the lowest normalized peripheral clonal expansion, particularly in CD8+ T cells. At doses from 0.1 to 3.0 mg/kg, clonal expansion was seen in both CD4+ and CD8+ blood T cells between baseline and week 6. The antigen specificity of the clonally expanded peripheral T cells was not determined. After ivuxolimab, expanded clones were on average more numerous among CD8+ T cells than among CD4+ T cells. Low levels of normalized T-cell clonal expansion were also seen in some patients who did not respond.

The receptor's source is an adult with an advanced solid tumor such as melanoma, head and neck, liver or kidney cancer. This sample comprised CD4+ or CD8+ T cells sorted from blood, obtained in a trial of the OX40 agonist ivuxolimab. The rearrangement joined TRBV4-3 to TRBJ2-5, and 7 bases in between align with TRBD1. The CDR3 sequence is CASSQSRQGVETQYF. Here is the DNA: TGCGCCAGCAGCCAGTCTAGACAGGGAGTAGAGACCCAGTACTTC.